This section outlines one T cell receptor beta chain sequence together with its context. Its target antigen remains unknown. The sample holds no much larger clone one base away, and base qualities are not on file. These data belong to a study of cytomegalovirus exposure and HLA in healthy donors (dated by TCRdb to about 2017). General notes on the study: An earlier analysis of several hundred of the donors reported over 250 Gb of sequence data and 117 million unique TCR beta sequences obtained from roughly 180 million T cells. An early release covering some 640 HLA-typed donors comprised 250 to 350 gigabases of sequencing data and around 86 million unique TCR sequences. Of the roughly 400 genotyped donors, 81% were placed in the genetic ancestry cluster associated with self-reported Caucasian donors. The study aimed to test whether cataloging public T cell receptors could reveal signatures of past pathogen exposure. The study profiled the T cell repertoires of hundreds of subjects by immunosequencing and related them to cytomegalovirus serostatus. In addition to the first cohort of hundreds of subjects, a separate validation cohort of 120 different subjects was used. To predict cytomegalovirus infection status, the study combined high-throughput TCR immunosequencing, statistical association of individual TCRs with disease status, and machine learning. A later analysis re-examined previously published TCR beta repertoires from roughly 650 donors and added high-resolution HLA genotyping to investigate patterns of TCR occurrence. In the later analysis, no new phenotypic data were used to find candidate immune exposures; instead, reliance was placed on TCR beta sequences and their occurrence across donors. An earlier analysis of some 500 of the donors used high-throughput TCR beta sequencing to judge whether each TCR beta V gene segment behaved as functional or pseudogenic. Donor age, sex, ethnicity and CMV serostatus were compiled alongside the repertoire data. Genome-wide SNP genotypes for about 60% of the 666 donors were used in a later genetic analysis, which treated that subset as a discovery cohort. Every repertoire in the discovery cohort had been generated on one and the same sequencing platform. HLA typing covered class I and class II loci at four-digit resolution. The number of donors typed differed by locus, with roughly 629-640 for A, B, C, DRB1 and DQB1, roughly 520 for DQA1, some 570 for DPA1, and around 450 for DPB1. Four to six DR-DQ haplotypes were handled as single units for association and clustering, since linkage in the cohort was strong. On average, about 200,000 unique TCR beta nucleotide sequences were sequenced per donor among a few hundred genotyped donors of the cohort, with around 19% of those sequences being non-productive. Points the paper makes about the study in general: A later analysis found that HLA-associated TCR beta chains were more clonally expanded and had lower generation probabilities than equally common non-associated chains. In an earlier analysis of more than 500 of the donors, most TCR beta V segments appeared in productive rearrangements about 87% or about 30% of the time, broadly matching IMGT annotations. An association between a missense DCLRE1C variant and V-gene and J-gene trimming of TCR beta chains was found in a later genetic analysis and replicated in an independent cohort. Assigning TCR associations to individual alleles was difficult when HLA alleles, especially DR and DQ, strongly co-occurred. The study gave a list of some 150 TCR beta chains associated with cytomegalovirus. According to a later analysis, most CMV-associated TCR beta chains appeared to be HLA-restricted, and the HLA associations seemed to be driven largely by CMV exposure. Specific HLA alleles were associated with some 15,000 TCR beta sequences at a false discovery rate of 0.05 in a later analysis. The only immune exposure information available for the cohort was CMV serostatus. Because counts were too low, under 20 rarely observed V segments, including chromosome 9 orphons, were left out of the earlier analysis of a few hundred of the donors. According to a later analysis, parvovirus B19, influenza, CMV and Epstein-Barr virus appeared linked to several top co-occurrence clusters. A further reported finding was that TCR beta sequences accurately predicted the HLA-A and HLA-B alleles for most subjects in the first cohort. The 87-base-pair reads could not distinguish some IMGT-functional V segments, including TRBV6-2 and TRBV6-3, so those segments were excluded. Because some donors lacked HLA typing at each locus, the association tests relied only on the typed subset. In vitro tests confirmed that a few of the cytomegalovirus-associated TCR beta chains recognize cytomegalovirus antigens. In a later genetic analysis, fewer N-insertions in productive TCRs were reported among donors in an Asian-associated ancestry cluster than the roughly 640-donor mean. According to the authors, the approach could potentially be generalized to other disease states and immunological phenotypes. Presence/absence analyses assumed roughly uniform sequencing depth across donors, an assumption that may not hold. The sequencing pipeline was judged likely to have produced a cluster of highly shared sequence variants as a technical artifact. Most TCR sequences were seen in very few donors, while some public TCRs were found in many individuals. Only TCR beta chains were sequenced in this cohort, and the absence of alpha or paired-chain data limited detectable features. In both the original and validation cohorts, the classifier was reported to diagnose cytomegalovirus status with high specificity and sensitivity. Correlated functional status among segregating V segments might be attributable to linkage disequilibrium, but an unknown experimental factor could not be ruled out. In a later analysis, TCR association rates were found to vary across HLA loci, with the most associated TCRs seen for DRB1 alleles and the fewest for HLA-C alleles.

Trimming at the junction amounts to 1 base on V and 4 bases on J, and the germline ends lie 11 bases apart. The germline V gene provides CDR1 SGDLS and CDR2 YYNGEE. Taken from cysteine to phenylalanine, the CDR3 has 14 residues. Only CDR3 DNA is held: 42 bases, read in frame from base 1. The cohort consisted of more than 650 healthy bone marrow donors. Cohort members were all nominally healthy when sampled, although unrecorded immune exposures were likely present. The donor was CMV seronegative and belonged to the group of 320 or so seronegative cohort members. A peripheral blood sample was collected from each donor, and TCR beta sequencing was performed on peripheral blood mononuclear cells. Genomic DNA was extracted from the blood cell samples with the Qiagen DNeasy Blood Extraction Kit. To prepare the library, the immunoSEQ multiplex PCR assay was applied. For the multiplex PCR, a mixture combining 60 forward primers for TCR Vbeta segments and 13 reverse primers for TCR Jbeta segments was used. The CDR3 region of rearranged TCR beta genes was amplified from genomic DNA with a multiplex PCR assay. The Illumina HiSeq System was used to sequence the amplified TCR beta libraries as 87-base-pair reads. Under the source paper's analysis protocol: Across the 670 or so repertoires, a later analysis counted tens of millions of unique TCR beta chains, about 10 million of which were shared by at least two donors. Raw reads were error-corrected and collapsed into unique sequences by a nearest-neighbor algorithm in which closely related sequences were merged to remove PCR and sequencing errors. Alignment of CDR3 sequences to IMGT reference sequences was used to assign V, D and J gene segments. For a sequence to be retained, at least a six-nucleotide match to both a V gene segment and a J gene segment was required. Rearrangements were classified as productive when the CDR3 lacked stop codons and remained in frame with V and J, and all other rearrangements were classified as non-productive. Following IMGT convention, CDR3 was defined as the stretch from the second conserved V-encoded cysteine to the conserved J-encoded phenylalanine. The earlier analysis of some 580 of the donors excluded any sequence lacking an unambiguous match to a single V gene segment. In an earlier analysis of roughly 600 of the donors, a V segment was called functional when productive rearrangements were above 56.7%, and segregating when the standard deviation between donors exceeded 5%. A statistical classification framework was built for diagnosing cytomegalovirus status from the catalog of TCR beta chain sequences. A later analysis assigned V and J genes by comparing TCR nucleotide sequences with IMGT/GENE-DB human TR gene sequences. A later analysis assigned CDR3 sequences and most-parsimonious VDJ recombination scenarios with the TCRdist pipeline. In a later analysis, each TCR beta chain was defined by its CDR3 amino acid sequence together with its V-gene family, and reads without a unique V-gene family were excluded. In a later analysis, approximately 590 highly shared, low-generation-probability nucleotide sequences were removed to address suspected cross-contamination and a sequencing artifact. In a later analysis, a clonal expansion index was calculated for each public chain from normalized within-repertoire ranks of inferred template counts. Generation probabilities in a later analysis came from a VDJ recombination model fitted to out-of-frame rearrangements, and those results were checked against IGoR. A later analysis scored TCR-TCR, TCR-HLA and TCR-CMV co-occurrence with hypergeometric tests, applying a repertoire-size bias correction to TCR pairs. False discovery rates were estimated in a later analysis by permuting HLA or CMV assignments 20 times. In a later analysis, co-occurring TCRs were grouped using DBSCAN, with TCRdist sequence similarity added in when clustering inside HLA-allele-positive subsets. Repertoires with fewer than 30,000 or more than 120,000 public chains, plus five repertoires with anomalous nucleotide sharing, were excluded from co-occurrence clustering. TCRdb retrieved this table from immuneACCESS and kept in-frame rearrangements only. Not all clones are present; in checked studies, unresolved V genes account for under half, and no reason is known for the remainder. The V and J calls and the clone size are those of that table, but D and trimming were determined from the DNA. The sample table contains over 150,000 clones; only one count was recorded for roughly 70% of them. 2.5% to 3.5% of the sample rests with the top ten.

The source is a male donor in good health and CMV-seronegative. The chain employs TRBV9 and TRBJ1-1, with TRBD1 as a weak D call on 6 bases. Sequencing was performed on PBMCs. Read as DNA, the sequence is TGTGCCAGCAGCGTAAGGGGGATTGCCACTGAAGCTTTCTTT. This is translated as CASSVRGIATEAFF.